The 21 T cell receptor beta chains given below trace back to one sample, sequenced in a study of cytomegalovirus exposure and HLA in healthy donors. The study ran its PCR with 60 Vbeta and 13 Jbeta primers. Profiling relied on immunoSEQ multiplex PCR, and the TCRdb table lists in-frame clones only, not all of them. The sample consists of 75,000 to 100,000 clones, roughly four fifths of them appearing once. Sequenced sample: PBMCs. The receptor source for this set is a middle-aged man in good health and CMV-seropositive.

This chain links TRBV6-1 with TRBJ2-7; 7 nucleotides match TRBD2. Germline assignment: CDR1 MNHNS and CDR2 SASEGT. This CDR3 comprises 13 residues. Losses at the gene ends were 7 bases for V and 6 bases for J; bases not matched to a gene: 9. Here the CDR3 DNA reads TGTGCCAGCATTTGGGGGGGGAGCCGCGAGCAGTACTTC. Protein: CASIWGGSREQYF.

CDR3: CAWRPGPNQPQHF. The CDR3 region has the DNA TGTGCCTGGAGACCAGGGCCCAATCAGCCCCAGCATTTT. The chain uses TRBV30 and TRBJ1-5, with D possibly matching TRBD1 (5 bases). This CDR3 is built from 13 residues. V was cut by 3 bases and J by 3 bases, with 9 bases left in between. Germline-derived CDR1 and CDR2 are GTSNPN and SVGIG (reference sequence). Filled out from reference TRBV30 and TRBJ1-5, the complete variable domain reads SQTIHQWPATLVQPVGSPLSLECTVEGTSNPNLYWYRQAAGRGLQLLFYSVGIGQISSEVPQNLSASRPQDRQFILSSKKLLLSDSGFYLCAWRPGPNQPQHFGDGTRLSIL.

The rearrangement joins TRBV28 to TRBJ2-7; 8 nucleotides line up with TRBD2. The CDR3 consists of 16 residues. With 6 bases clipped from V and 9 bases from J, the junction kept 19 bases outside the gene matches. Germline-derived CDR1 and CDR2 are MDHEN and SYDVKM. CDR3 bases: TGTGCCAGCAGCTTGAGATCAGCGGGAGACGTATATGGGCAGTACTTC. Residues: CASSLRSAGDVYGQYF.

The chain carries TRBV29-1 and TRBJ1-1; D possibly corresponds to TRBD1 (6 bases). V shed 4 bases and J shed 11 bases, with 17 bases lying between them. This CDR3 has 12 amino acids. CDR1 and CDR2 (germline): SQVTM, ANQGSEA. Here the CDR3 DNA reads TGCAGCGTTGGGCACACCAGGGGAGAGGCTTTCTTT. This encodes CSVGHTRGEAFF.

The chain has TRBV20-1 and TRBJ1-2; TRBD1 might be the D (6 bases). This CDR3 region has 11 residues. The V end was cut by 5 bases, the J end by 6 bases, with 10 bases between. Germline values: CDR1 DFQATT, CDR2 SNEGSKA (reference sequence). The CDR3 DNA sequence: TGCAGTGCTTCCGACAGGCATGGCTACACCTTC. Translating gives CSASDRHGYTF.

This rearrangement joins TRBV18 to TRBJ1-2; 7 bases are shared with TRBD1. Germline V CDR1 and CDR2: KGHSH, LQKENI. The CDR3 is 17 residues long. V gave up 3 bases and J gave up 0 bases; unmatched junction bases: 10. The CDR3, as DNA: TGTGCCAGCTCACCTTATGGGACAGACCTAGCTAACTATGGCTACACCTTC. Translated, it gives CASSPYGTDLANYGYTF.

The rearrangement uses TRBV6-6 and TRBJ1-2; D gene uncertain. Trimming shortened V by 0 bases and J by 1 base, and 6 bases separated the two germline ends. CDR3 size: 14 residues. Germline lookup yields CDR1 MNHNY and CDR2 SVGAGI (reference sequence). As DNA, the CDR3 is TGTGCCAGCAGTTACTCGCAACTTAACTATGGCTACACCTTC. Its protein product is CASSYSQLNYGYTF.

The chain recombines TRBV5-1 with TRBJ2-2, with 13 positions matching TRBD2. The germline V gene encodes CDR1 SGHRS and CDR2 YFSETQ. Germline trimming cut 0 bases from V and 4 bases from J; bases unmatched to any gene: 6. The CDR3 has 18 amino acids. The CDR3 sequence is CASSLAGLAGVGTGELFF. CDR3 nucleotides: TGCGCCAGCAGCTTGGCCGGACTAGCGGGAGTGGGCACCGGGGAGCTGTTTTTT.

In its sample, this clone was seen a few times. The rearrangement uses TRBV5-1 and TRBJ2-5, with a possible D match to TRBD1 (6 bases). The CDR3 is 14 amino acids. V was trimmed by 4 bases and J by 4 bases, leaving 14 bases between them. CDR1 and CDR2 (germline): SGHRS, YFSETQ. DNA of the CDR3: TGCGCCAGCAGCACTCCGACAGGACCAGAGACCCAGTACTTC. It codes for CASSTPTGPETQYF.

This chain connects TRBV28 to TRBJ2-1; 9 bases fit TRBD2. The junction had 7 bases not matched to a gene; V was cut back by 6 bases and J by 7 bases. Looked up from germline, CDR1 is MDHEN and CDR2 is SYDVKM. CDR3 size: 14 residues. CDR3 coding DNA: TGTGCCAGCAGCTTTAGCGGGAGATGGAATGAGCAGTTCTTC. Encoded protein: CASSFSGRWNEQFF.

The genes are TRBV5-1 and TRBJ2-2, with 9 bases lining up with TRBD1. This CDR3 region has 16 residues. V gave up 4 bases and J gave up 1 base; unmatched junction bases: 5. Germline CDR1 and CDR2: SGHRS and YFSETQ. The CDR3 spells CASSRSGQGNTGELFF. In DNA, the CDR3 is TGCGCCAGCAGCCGGTCGGGACAGGGGAACACCGGGGAGCTGTTTTTT. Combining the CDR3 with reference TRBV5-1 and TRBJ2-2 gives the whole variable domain KAGVTQTPRYLIKTRGQQVTLSCSPISGHRSVSWYQQTPGQGLQFLFEYFSETQRNKGNFPGRFSGRQFSNSRSEMNVSTLELGDSALYLCASSRSGQGNTGELFFGEGSRLTVL.

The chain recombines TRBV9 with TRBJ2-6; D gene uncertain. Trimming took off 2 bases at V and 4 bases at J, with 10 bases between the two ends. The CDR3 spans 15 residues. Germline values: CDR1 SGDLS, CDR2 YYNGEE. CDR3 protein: CASSVSFGGANVLTF. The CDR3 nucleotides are TGTGCCAGCAGCGTCTCGTTCGGGGGGGCCAACGTCCTGACTTTC. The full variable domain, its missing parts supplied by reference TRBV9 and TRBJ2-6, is DSGVTQTPKHLITATGQRVTLRCSPRSGDLSVYWYQQSLDQGLQFLIQYYNGEERAKGNILERFSAQQFPDLHSELNLSSLELGDSALYFCASSVSFGGANVLTFGAGSRLTVL.

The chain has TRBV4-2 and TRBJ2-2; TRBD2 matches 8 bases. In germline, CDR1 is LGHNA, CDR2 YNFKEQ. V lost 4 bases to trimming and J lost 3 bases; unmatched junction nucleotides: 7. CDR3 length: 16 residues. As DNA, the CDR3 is TGTGCCAGCAGCCCATCGCGGGGGGCTGACACCGGGGAGCTGTTTTTT. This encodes CASSPSRGADTGELFF.

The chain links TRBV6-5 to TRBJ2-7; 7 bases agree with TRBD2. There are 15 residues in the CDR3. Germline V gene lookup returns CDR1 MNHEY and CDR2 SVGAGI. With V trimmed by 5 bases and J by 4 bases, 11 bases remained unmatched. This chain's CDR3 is CASSPNRLAAYEQYF. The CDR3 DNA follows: TGTGCCAGCAGTCCAAATCGACTAGCCGCTTACGAGCAGTACTTC.

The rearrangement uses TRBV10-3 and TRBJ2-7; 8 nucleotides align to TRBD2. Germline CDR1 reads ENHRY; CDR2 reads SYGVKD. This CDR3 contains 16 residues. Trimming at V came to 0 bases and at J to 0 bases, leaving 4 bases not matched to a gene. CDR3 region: CAISESEAGGSYEQYF. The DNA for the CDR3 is TGTGCCATCAGTGAGTCTGAGGCGGGAGGCTCCTACGAGCAGTACTTC.

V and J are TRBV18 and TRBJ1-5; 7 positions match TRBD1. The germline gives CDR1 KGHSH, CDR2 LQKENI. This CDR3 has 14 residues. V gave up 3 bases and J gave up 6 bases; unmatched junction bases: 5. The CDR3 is CASSPGTAGQPQHF. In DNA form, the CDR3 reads TGTGCCAGCTCACCTGGGACAGCTGGTCAGCCCCAGCATTTT.

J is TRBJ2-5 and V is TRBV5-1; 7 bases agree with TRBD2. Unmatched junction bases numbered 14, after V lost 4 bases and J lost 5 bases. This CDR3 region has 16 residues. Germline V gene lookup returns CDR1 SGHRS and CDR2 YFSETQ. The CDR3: CASSPRDYGEGETQYF. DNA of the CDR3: TGCGCCAGCAGCCCCCGGGACTACGGGGAAGGGGAGACCCAGTACTTC. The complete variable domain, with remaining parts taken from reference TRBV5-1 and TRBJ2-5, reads KAGVTQTPRYLIKTRGQQVTLSCSPISGHRSVSWYQQTPGQGLQFLFEYFSETQRNKGNFPGRFSGRQFSNSRSEMNVSTLELGDSALYLCASSPRDYGEGETQYFGPGTRLLVL.

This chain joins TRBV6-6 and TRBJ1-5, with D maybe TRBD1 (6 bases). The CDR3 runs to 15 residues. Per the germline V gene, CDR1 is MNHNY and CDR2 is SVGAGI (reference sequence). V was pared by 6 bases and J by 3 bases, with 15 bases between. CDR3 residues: CASSATGIVNQPQHF. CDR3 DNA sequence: TGTGCCAGCAGCGCTACAGGGATTGTCAATCAGCCCCAGCATTTT.

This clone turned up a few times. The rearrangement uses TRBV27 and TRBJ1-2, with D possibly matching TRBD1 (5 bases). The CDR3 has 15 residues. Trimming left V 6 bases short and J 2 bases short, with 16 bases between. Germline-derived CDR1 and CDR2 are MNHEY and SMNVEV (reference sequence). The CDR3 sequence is CASSFGRDGNYGYTF. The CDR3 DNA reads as TGTGCCAGCAGCTTCGGGCGGGACGGAAACTATGGCTACACCTTC.

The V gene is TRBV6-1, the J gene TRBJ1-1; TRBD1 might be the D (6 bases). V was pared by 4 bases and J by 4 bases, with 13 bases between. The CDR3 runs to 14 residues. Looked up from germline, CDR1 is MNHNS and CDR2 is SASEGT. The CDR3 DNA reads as TGTGCCAGCAGTGTCCGGACAGTGAGCACTGAAGCTTTCTTT. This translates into CASSVRTVSTEAFF.

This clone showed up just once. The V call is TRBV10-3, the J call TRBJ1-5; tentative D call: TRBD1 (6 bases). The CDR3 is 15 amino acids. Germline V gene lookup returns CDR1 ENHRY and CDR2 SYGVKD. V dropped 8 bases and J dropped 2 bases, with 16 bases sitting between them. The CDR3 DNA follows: TGTGCCATCTCTCAGGGGCTGGACGGCAATCAGCCCCAGCATTTT. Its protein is CAISQGLDGNQPQHF.